This entry is about one T cell receptor (beta chain). This entry comes from a study of blood T cell repertoires in COVID-19. Trimming cost V 2 bases and J 4 bases; bases outside gene matches: 4. CDR1 is MNHEY and CDR2 is SVGAGI in the germline V gene. There are 14 residues in the CDR3. Data came from immunoSEQ multiplex PCR; TCRdb stores just in-frame clones and leaves some out. In the table there are 60,000 to 85,000 clones, 70% to 90% of which are singletons. The sequencing sample was made of peripheral blood. This receptor was taken from a woman between 50 and 59 years old with COVID-19, enrolled during active disease. The gene calls are TRBV6-5 and TRBJ2-7; 8 positions match TRBD1. The CDR3 reads CASSYLRGLYEQYF. The CDR3 DNA follows: TGTGCCAGCAGTTACCTCAGGGGGCTTTACGAGCAGTACTTC.